This T cell receptor beta chain appears in the sequencing data of a study of blood T cell repertoires in COVID-19. Repertoires were generated with immunoSEQ multiplex PCR, while TCRdb's copy carries only in-frame clones and drops some. This sample has roughly 250,000 clones, with approximately 86% found just once. Germline CDR1 reads LNHDA; CDR2 reads SQIVND (reference sequence). V lost 6 bases and J 0 bases, leaving 11 bases between the germline ends. This CDR3 is built from 14 residues. The material sequenced was PBMCs or T cells enriched from blood (not recorded which). The TCR sequence derives from a woman between 45 and 65 years old who had recovered from COVID-19. The J gene is TRBJ1-1, the V gene TRBV19, with a tentative D call TRBD1 (6 bases). Written as DNA, the CDR3 is TGTGCCAGTAGACAGGGAAGCCTGAACACTGAAGCTTTCTTT. Protein sequence: CASRQGSLNTEAFF.